Each of the 9 T cell receptor beta chains below was sequenced from the same sample in a study of shared clonotypes between healthy human individuals. Using immunoSEQ multiplex PCR, the repertoire was profiled, and TCRdb retains in-frame clones only, with some absent. In the table there are over a million clones, roughly 75% of which are singletons. Sequencing used memory CD4+ T cells sorted from blood. Stated subset: CD45RA-negative fraction. The receptors come from a man aged 18-30 years in good health.

The rearrangement uses TRBV6-1 and TRBJ1-4, with a weak D call TRBD1 (5 bases). Germline V gives CDR1 MNHNS, CDR2 SASEGT. The CDR3 has 14 amino acids. V was trimmed by 1 base and J by 14 bases, leaving 17 bases between them. For the CDR3, the DNA is TGTGCCAGCAGTGAAGGGTCAGCCCCGACAGACCTGTTTTTT. Protein: CASSEGSAPTDLFF.

The CDR3 is CASSSREGRWPTEAFF. CDR3 bases: TGTGCCAGCAGTTCGCGGGAGGGTAGGTGGCCCACTGAAGCTTTCTTT. The rearrangement uses TRBV28 and TRBJ1-1; D is undetermined. The length of the CDR3 is 16 residues. CDR1 and CDR2 (germline): MDHEN, SYDVKM. V gave up 4 bases and J gave up 4 bases, with 19 bases separating them.

In this sample, this clone turned up a few times. A much larger clonotype is one base distant, so this may be a read error. The chain uses TRBV30 and TRBJ1-1; TRBD1 matches at 7 bases. The germline V gene encodes CDR1 GTSNPN and CDR2 SVGIG (reference sequence). Trimming at V came to 5 bases and at J to 0 bases, leaving 0 bases not matched to a gene. This CDR3 spans 12 amino acids. DNA of the CDR3: TGTGCCTGGGACAGGGTGAACACTGAAGCTTTCTTT. Translating gives CAWDRVNTEAFF.

V gene TRBV29-1 combines with J gene TRBJ1-1; 7 bases line up with TRBD1. V lost 5 bases to trimming and J lost 3 bases; unmatched junction nucleotides: 3. Germline CDR1 is SQVTM and CDR2 is ANQGSEA. The CDR3 loop spans 12 amino acids. This CDR3 is CSVCQGDTEAFF. CDR3 DNA: TGCAGCGTTTGTCAGGGGGACACTGAAGCTTTCTTT.

The chain carries TRBV6-1 and TRBJ2-1, with D unresolved. V lost 10 bases to trimming and J lost 6 bases, with 10 bases between them. The CDR3 is made up of 11 amino acids. Germline V gene sequence: CDR1 MNHNS, CDR2 SASEGT. The CDR3 DNA reads TGTGCCACCCCTTCAGTCAATGAGCAGTTCTTC. This sequence encodes CATPSVNEQFF.

The J gene is TRBJ2-2, the V gene TRBV11-2; possibly TRBD1 for D (5 bases). V lost 4 bases, J lost 0 bases, and 12 bases lay in between. Per germline, CDR1 SGHAT and CDR2 FQNNGV. This CDR3 comprises 16 residues. The CDR3 coding sequence is TGTGCCAGCAGCTCCAGGGTCCTCGCGAACACCGGGGAGCTGTTTTTT. It specifies CASSSRVLANTGELFF.

The chain recombines TRBV2 with TRBJ2-4; D call uncertain. The length of the CDR3 is 11 residues. The V end lost 5 bases, the J end lost 6 bases, and 5 bases lay between the germline ends. The V gene's germline CDR1 is SNHLY and CDR2 FYNNEI. CDR3 sequence reads: CASSYTNIQYF. Written as DNA, the CDR3 is TGTGCCAGCAGTTACACAAACATTCAGTACTTC. The whole variable domain, remainder taken from reference TRBV2 and TRBJ2-4, is EPEVTQTPSHQVTQMGQEVILRCVPISNHLYFYWYRQILGQKVEFLVSFYNNEISEKSEIFDDQFSVERPDGSNFTLKIRSTKLEDSAMYFCASSYTNIQYFGAGTRLSVL.

The CDR3 protein is CASSPFPPQISGNTIYF. The CDR3 DNA is TGTGCCAGCTCACCATTTCCCCCGCAGATCTCTGGAAACACCATATATTTT. The gene calls are TRBV18 and TRBJ1-3; D gene unclear. The V end lost 2 bases, the J end lost 0 bases, and 14 bases lay between the germline ends. The CDR3 has 17 amino acids. From germline, CDR1 is KGHSH and CDR2 LQKENI.

The chain couples TRBV11-2 to TRBJ1-1, with D possibly TRBD1 on 5 matching bases. The V end lost 3 bases, the J end lost 1 base, and 9 bases lay between the germline ends. Germline loops: CDR1 SGHAT, CDR2 FQNNGV. The length of the CDR3 is 14 residues. The CDR3 DNA sequence: TGTGCCAGCAGCTTGTCTACAGGGAACACTGAAGCTTTCTTT. Amino acid sequence: CASSLSTGNTEAFF.